These 17 T cell receptor beta chains were sequenced from one sample in a study of blood T cell repertoires in COVID-19. Clones were read by immunoSEQ multiplex PCR, and TCRdb kept only the in-frame ones, dropping some. Of approximately 320,000 clones in the sample, around 92% were seen once. Sequencing input: peripheral blood. These receptors all come from a woman aged 25 to 45 with COVID-19, enrolled during active disease.

This clone showed up just a few times. The chain has TRBV19 and TRBJ1-2; D possibly corresponds to TRBD1 (6 bases). Trimming shortened V by 3 bases and J by 10 bases, and 21 bases separated the two germline ends. CDR1 LNHDA and CDR2 SQIVND come from the germline V gene (reference sequence). The CDR3 sequence is 15 residues long. CDR3 nucleotides: TGTGCCAGTAGTATCGTTCCCGGGACACTTAATGTCTACACCTTC. Its translation is CASSIVPGTLNVYTF.

CDR3 region: CASRSLSWTGASPLHF. CDR3 coding DNA: TGCGCCAGCAGGTCCTTATCATGGACAGGAGCGTCACCCCTCCACTTT. The rearrangement links TRBV23-1 to TRBJ1-6, with 7 positions matching TRBD1. TRBV23-1 is known as an ORF, though its function is uncertain. The CDR3 consists of 16 residues. The V and J ends lost 6 bases and 10 bases, in that order; junction bases with no gene match: 15.

V usage is TRBV6-5 and J usage is TRBJ2-2; 7 positions agree with TRBD1. CDR1 and CDR2 from the germline V gene are MNHEY and SVGAGI. V dropped 4 bases and J dropped 7; count of bases not matched to a gene: 6. The CDR3 has 14 amino acids. The CDR3 is CASSFERGRGELFF. The CDR3 region has the DNA TGTGCCAGCAGTTTTGAGAGGGGGCGCGGGGAGCTGTTTTTT.

The rearrangement links TRBV6-1 to TRBJ2-1; the match to TRBD2 covers 9 bases. V shed 1 base, J shed 6 bases, and the junction held 4 bases outside the gene matches. Germline V gene data show CDR1 as MNHNS and CDR2 as SASEGT. This CDR3 is 15 amino acids long. The DNA for the CDR3 is TGTGCCAGCAGTGAAGTAATAGCGGGGGTCAATGAGCAGTTCTTC. Translation: CASSEVIAGVNEQFF.

The chain combines TRBV5-1 with TRBJ2-6; 9 nucleotides align to TRBD1. CDR1 SGHRS and CDR2 YFSETQ come from the germline V gene. The CDR3 extends over 19 amino acids. V trimming: 3 bases; J trimming: 4 bases; junction bases outside the gene matches: 14. CDR3 sequence reads: CASSYYSGTGNLGANVLTF. The CDR3 DNA reads as TGCGCCAGCAGCTACTACTCCGGGACAGGGAATTTGGGGGCCAACGTCCTGACTTTC.

The chain combines TRBV5-6 with TRBJ2-7; the match to TRBD1 covers 9 bases. The CDR3 length is 15 residues. Germline CDR1 SGHDT, CDR2 YYEEEE. V was clipped by 4 bases and J by 4 bases; unmatched bases: 9. The CDR3 bases are TGTGCCAGCAGCCTGGGACAGGGTGGTAGGTACGAGCAGTACTTC. This gives the protein CASSLGQGGRYEQYF.

J is TRBJ1-6 and V is TRBV7-9; a weak D match, TRBD1 (6 bases). V was clipped by 1 base and J by 7 bases, with 14 bases between them. The V gene's germline CDR1 is SEHNR and CDR2 FQNEAQ (reference sequence). This CDR3 has 16 residues. CDR3 loop: CASSLVVRGANSPLHF. Here the CDR3 DNA reads TGTGCCAGCAGCTTAGTGGTCAGGGGCGCCAATTCACCCCTCCACTTT.

The chain employs TRBV5-6 and TRBJ1-4; D remains ambiguous. The CDR3 has 14 residues. V lost 3 bases, J lost 0 bases, and 6 bases lay in between. Germline lookup yields CDR1 SGHDT and CDR2 YYEEEE. The CDR3, as DNA: TGTGCCAGCAGCTACGGGACAACTAATGAAAAACTGTTTTTT. Translated: CASSYGTTNEKLFF.

This rearrangement joins TRBV5-1 to TRBJ1-1, with 9 bases lining up with TRBD1. Losses at the gene ends were 2 bases for V and 11 bases for J; bases not matched to a gene: 7. The CDR3 spans 13 residues. The germline CDR1 and CDR2 sequences are SGHRS and YFSETQ. The CDR3 reads CASSFNRDRAAFF. The DNA for the CDR3 is TGCGCCAGCAGCTTTAACCGGGACAGGGCCGCTTTCTTT. The full variable domain, in which reference TRBV5-1 and TRBJ1-1 provide the parts outside the CDR3, is KAGVTQTPRYLIKTRGQQVTLSCSPISGHRSVSWYQQTPGQGLQFLFEYFSETQRNKGNFPGRFSGRQFSNSRSEMNVSTLELGDSALYLCASSFNRDRAAFFGQGTRLTVV.

The sample holds one count of this clone. V gene TRBV18 combines with J gene TRBJ1-1, with 11 bases identical to TRBD1. After removal of 3 bases from V and 0 bases from J, the junction contained 6 bases not matched to a gene. The germline V gene has CDR1 KGHSH and CDR2 LQKENI. The CDR3 contains 17 residues. The CDR3 loop reads CASSPSGTGGLNTEAFF. The CDR3 DNA is TGTGCCAGCTCACCTTCCGGGACAGGGGGTTTGAACACTGAAGCTTTCTTT. Combining the CDR3 with reference TRBV18 and TRBJ1-1 gives the whole variable domain NAGVMQNPRHLVRRRGQEARLRCSPMKGHSHVYWYRQLPEEGLKFMVYLQKENIIDESGMPKERFSAEFPKEGPSILRIQQVVRGDSAAYFCASSPSGTGGLNTEAFFGQGTRLTVV.

The chain carries TRBV25-1 and TRBJ2-7; 9 bases fit TRBD1. CDR1 is MGHDK and CDR2 is SYGVNS in the germline V gene. V lost 5 bases and J lost 2; bases outside the gene matches: 4. The CDR3 extends over 14 amino acids. This CDR3 is CASSIRQGAYEQYF. For the CDR3, the DNA is TGTGCCAGCAGTATTCGACAGGGGGCCTACGAGCAGTACTTC.

The J gene is TRBJ2-7, the V gene TRBV14; D gene uncertain. The ends were cut back, 5 bases at V and 10 bases at J, with 18 bases in the middle. CDR1 is SGHDN and CDR2 is FVKESK in the germline V gene. This CDR3 is built from 13 residues. The CDR3 region is CASSFGERSEQYF. In DNA, the CDR3 is TGTGCCAGCAGCTTCGGAGAGAGAAGCGAACAGTACTTC.

The rearrangement links TRBV6-5 to TRBJ1-2; 8 bases are shared with TRBD1. The germline CDR1 and CDR2 sequences are MNHEY and SVGAGI. The CDR3 contains 13 residues. The V and J ends lost 10 bases and 5 bases, in that order; junction bases with no gene match: 9. CDR3: CAITQGAGYGYTF. CDR3 nucleotides: TGTGCCATTACCCAGGGGGCTGGGTATGGCTACACCTTC.

The rearrangement joins TRBV29-1 to TRBJ1-2, with TRBD1 identical over 9 bases. V dropped 6 bases and J dropped 6; count of bases not matched to a gene: 5. The CDR3 spans 12 residues. Germline V lookup: CDR1 SQVTM, CDR2 ANQGSEA. CDR3 DNA: TGCAGCGTCGAGGACAGGGGCCATGGCTACACCTTC. It specifies CSVEDRGHGYTF.

The V gene is TRBV19, the J gene TRBJ2-2; TRBD2 aligns across 11 bases. The CDR3 is 16 residues long. Germline values: CDR1 LNHDA, CDR2 SQIVND (reference sequence). The ends lost 5 bases at V and 4 bases at J; junction bases unmatched: 6. The CDR3 coding sequence is TGTGCCAGTAGTTTTGCCGGGACTAGCGGCACCGGGGAGCTGTTTTTT. Residues: CASSFAGTSGTGELFF.

The CDR3 DNA reads TGTGCCAGCAGCGTAGCGGGACAGGGTATCGGAGCTTTCTTT. The encoded protein is CASSVAGQGIGAFF. This chain connects TRBV9 to TRBJ1-1, with 9 bases aligning to TRBD1. The germline gives CDR1 SGDLS, CDR2 YYNGEE. The ends lost 0 bases at V and 10 bases at J; junction bases unmatched: 7. This CDR3 contains 14 residues.

This rearrangement joins TRBV4-2 to TRBJ2-5; the D gene is possibly TRBD1 (6 bases). CDR3 size: 18 residues. Trimming removed 0 bases from V and 4 bases from J, with 21 bases in between. Germline values: CDR1 LGHNA, CDR2 YNFKEQ. The CDR3 loop is CASSQEFTKHRVGETQYF. As DNA, the CDR3 is TGTGCCAGCAGCCAAGAGTTCACTAAACACAGGGTCGGAGAGACCCAGTACTTC.